These T cell receptor beta chains were read from a single sample in a study of human T cells and chemical hapten exposure. TCRdb used MiXCR to reprocess the RACE reads, holding one entry per CDR3 protein. This table holds tens of thousands of distinct CDR3 sequences, 8% to 11% found once. The starting material was whole blood, obtained in connection with sensitization to the hapten diphenylcyclopropenone (DPC). These receptors originate from a man in his forties or fifties with alopecia areata. Some clones in this sample may be carry-over from other donors' samples. Each CDR3 is given with its conserved first and last residue. The order of the fields is CDR3 length, J gene, V gene, CDR3 protein.

CDR3 length: 17; J gene: TRBJ1-1; V gene: TRBV3-1; CDR3 protein: CASTYSGNLAFATEAFF
CDR3 length: 15; J gene: TRBJ2-3; V gene: TRBV15; CDR3 protein: CATSRDPSGSNTQYF
CDR3 length: 16; J gene: TRBJ2-7; V gene: TRBV12-3/TRBV12-4; CDR3 protein: CASSLVKTGSSYEQYF
CDR3 length: 18; J gene: TRBJ1-5; V gene: TRBV6-6; CDR3 protein: CASSYQTPRSNSNQPQHF
CDR3 length: 12; J gene: TRBJ2-7; V gene: TRBV6-5; CDR3 protein: CASIGNSYEQYF
CDR3 length: 15; J gene: TRBJ1-1; V gene: TRBV4-2; CDR3 protein: CASSQGTGGHTEAFF
CDR3 length: 14; J gene: TRBJ2-5; V gene: TRBV6-5; CDR3 protein: CASSYTGGRKTQYF
CDR3 length: 13; J gene: TRBJ2-3; V gene: TRBV7-8; CDR3 protein: CASSGAGADTQYF
CDR3 length: 14; J gene: TRBJ2-2; V gene: TRBV20-1; CDR3 protein: CSASRGGNTGELFF
CDR3 length: 16; J gene: TRBJ1-4; V gene: TRBV7-6; CDR3 protein: CASSLTGVATNEKLFF
CDR3 length: 18; J gene: TRBJ2-3; V gene: TRBV6-5; CDR3 protein: CASSYSYNLAGEGDTQYF
CDR3 length: 11; J gene: TRBJ2-1; V gene: TRBV6-2/TRBV6-3; CDR3 protein: CASTPYNEQFF
CDR3 length: 13; J gene: TRBJ2-5; V gene: TRBV27; CDR3 protein: CASSPYSQETQYF
CDR3 length: 17; J gene: TRBJ2-3; V gene: TRBV28; CDR3 protein: CASSWVLGGRAGDTQYF
CDR3 length: 17; J gene: TRBJ2-3; V gene: TRBV7-2; CDR3 protein: CASSAGLAGEGGDTQYF
CDR3 length: 15; J gene: TRBJ1-1; V gene: TRBV20-1; CDR3 protein: CSARGKKLYETEAFF
CDR3 length: 16; J gene: TRBJ2-5; V gene: TRBV6-5; CDR3 protein: CASSSIRDRGRETQYF
CDR3 length: 12; J gene: TRBJ2-3; V gene: TRBV24-1; CDR3 protein: CATSTNTDTQYF
CDR3 length: 14; J gene: TRBJ1-2; V gene: TRBV24-1; CDR3 protein: CATSPGQGAYGYTF
CDR3 length: 15; J gene: TRBJ2-7; V gene: TRBV20-1; CDR3 protein: CSALRLAGSSYEQYF
CDR3 length: 14; J gene: TRBJ1-1; V gene: TRBV20-1; CDR3 protein: CSARYRSLNTEAFF
CDR3 length: 15; J gene: TRBJ2-3; V gene: TRBV7-2; CDR3 protein: CASSLGLARVDTQYF
CDR3 length: 16; J gene: TRBJ2-3; V gene: TRBV11-2; CDR3 protein: CASSRYSGTGADTQYF
CDR3 length: 18; J gene: TRBJ1-2; V gene: TRBV10-3; CDR3 protein: CAISESVGQGASNYGYTF
CDR3 length: 15; J gene: TRBJ2-3; V gene: TRBV7-2; CDR3 protein: CASSYLAGREDTQYF
CDR3 length: 14; J gene: TRBJ1-1; V gene: TRBV6-5; CDR3 protein: CASSYTAMNTEAFF
CDR3 length: 15; J gene: TRBJ1-2; V gene: TRBV7-9; CDR3 protein: CASSYGDRASYGYTF
CDR3 length: 13; J gene: TRBJ2-1; V gene: TRBV12-3/TRBV12-4; CDR3 protein: CASSPTSGHEQFF
CDR3 length: 17; J gene: TRBJ1-6; V gene: TRBV6-6; CDR3 protein: CASSLEQGATVNSPLHF
CDR3 length: 14; J gene: TRBJ1-5; V gene: TRBV7-9; CDR3 protein: CASSATGGNQPQHF
CDR3 length: 12; J gene: TRBJ2-3; V gene: TRBV3-1; CDR3 protein: CASSQVLDTQYF
CDR3 length: 16; J gene: TRBJ2-7; V gene: TRBV5-1; CDR3 protein: CASSLEGSPISYEQYF
CDR3 length: 18; J gene: TRBJ2-7; V gene: TRBV12-3/TRBV12-4; CDR3 protein: CASSPDRGLRLATDEQYF
CDR3 length: 12; J gene: TRBJ1-4; V gene: TRBV20-1; CDR3 protein: CSARLLNEKLFF
CDR3 length: 15; J gene: TRBJ1-1; V gene: TRBV11-2; CDR3 protein: CASSSLRGRRTEAFF
CDR3 length: 12; J gene: TRBJ2-3; V gene: TRBV7-9; CDR3 protein: CASSLEGEAQYF
CDR3 length: 11; J gene: TRBJ1-5; V gene: TRBV6-4; CDR3 protein: CASSSNQPQHF
CDR3 length: 17; J gene: TRBJ1-2; V gene: TRBV14; CDR3 protein: CVSSQALITGGTGGYTF
CDR3 length: 16; J gene: TRBJ2-6; V gene: TRBV6-5; CDR3 protein: CASSYSGSTGANVLTF
CDR3 length: 20; J gene: TRBJ2-4; V gene: TRBV6-2/TRBV6-3; CDR3 protein: CASSSTGLAGEGLAKNIQYF
CDR3 length: 15; J gene: TRBJ2-1; V gene: TRBV19; CDR3 protein: CASSIAAGSPNEQFF
CDR3 length: 13; J gene: TRBJ1-1; V gene: TRBV29-1; CDR3 protein: CSVVPVMNTEAFF
CDR3 length: 15; J gene: TRBJ2-2; V gene: TRBV28; CDR3 protein: CAAKGSVLNTGELFF
CDR3 length: 15; J gene: TRBJ1-2; V gene: TRBV9; CDR3 protein: CASSFSLQENYGYTF
CDR3 length: 15; J gene: TRBJ2-5; V gene: TRBV20-1; CDR3 protein: CSARGRGSGAETQYF
CDR3 length: 16; J gene: TRBJ1-5; V gene: TRBV5-6; CDR3 protein: CASTHRGEYGNQPQHF
CDR3 length: 11; J gene: TRBJ2-7; V gene: TRBV6-5; CDR3 protein: CASRVLYEQYF